This T cell receptor (beta chain) was sequenced during a study of blood T cell repertoires in COVID-19. Study overall: COVID-19 samples, acute and convalescent, were from the United States, Italy and Spain. PBMCs, B-cell-depleted T cells, or T cells were the source of the cDNA or gDNA that made up the material.

The CDR3 has 15 amino acids. The germline gives CDR1 ENHRY, CDR2 SYGVKD. V lost 5 bases and J lost 7, with 20 bases in between. Here immunoSEQ multiplex PCR was the method, and the copy in TCRdb shows in-frame clones only, minus some. The sample holds tens of thousands of clones; around 73% are singletons and the top ten take under 30%. The sequenced sample consisted of peripheral blood. This TCR came from a woman between 65 and 79 years old with acute or convalescent COVID-19. This chain uses TRBV10-3 with TRBJ1-2; D is possibly TRBD1 (6 bases). CDR3 region: CAISPQDSGRGGYTF. The CDR3 DNA is TGTGCCATCAGTCCTCAGGACAGTGGGAGAGGTGGCTACACCTTC.